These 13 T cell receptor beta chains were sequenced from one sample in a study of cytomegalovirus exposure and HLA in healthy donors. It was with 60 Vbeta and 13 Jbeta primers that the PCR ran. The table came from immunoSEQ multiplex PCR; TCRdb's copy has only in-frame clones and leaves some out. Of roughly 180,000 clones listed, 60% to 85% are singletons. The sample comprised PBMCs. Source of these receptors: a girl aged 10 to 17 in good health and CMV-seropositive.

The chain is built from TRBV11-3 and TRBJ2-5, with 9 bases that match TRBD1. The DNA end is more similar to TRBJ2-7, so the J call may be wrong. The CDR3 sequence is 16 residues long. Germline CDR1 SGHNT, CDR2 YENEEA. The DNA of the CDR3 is TGTGCCAGCAGCTTAGACTGGGGGACAGGGTTATACGAGCAGTACTTC. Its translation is CASSLDWGTGLYEQYF.

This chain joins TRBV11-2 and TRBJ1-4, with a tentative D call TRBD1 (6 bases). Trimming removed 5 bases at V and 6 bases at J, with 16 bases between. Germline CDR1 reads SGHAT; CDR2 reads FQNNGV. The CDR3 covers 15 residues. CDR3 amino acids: CASSPRGFSDEKLFF. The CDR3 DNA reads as TGTGCCAGCAGCCCCAGGGGTTTCAGCGATGAAAAACTGTTTTTT.

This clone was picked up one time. DNA for the CDR3: TGTGCCAGCAGCCAAGGGTCAGGGGAATACGAGCAGTACTTC. Translation: CASSQGSGEYEQYF. The rearrangement uses TRBV7-2 and TRBJ2-7, with D possibly being TRBD1 (6 bases). Germline-derived CDR1 and CDR2 are SGHTA and FQGNSA. This CDR3 has 14 residues. V was pared by 5 bases and J by 4 bases, with 15 bases between.

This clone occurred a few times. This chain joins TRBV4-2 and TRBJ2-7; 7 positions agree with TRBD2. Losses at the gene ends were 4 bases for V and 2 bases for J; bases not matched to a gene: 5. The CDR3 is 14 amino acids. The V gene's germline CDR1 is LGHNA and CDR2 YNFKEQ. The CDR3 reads CASSPHGGAYEQYF. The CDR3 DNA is TGTGCCAGCAGCCCACATGGGGGGGCCTACGAGCAGTACTTC.

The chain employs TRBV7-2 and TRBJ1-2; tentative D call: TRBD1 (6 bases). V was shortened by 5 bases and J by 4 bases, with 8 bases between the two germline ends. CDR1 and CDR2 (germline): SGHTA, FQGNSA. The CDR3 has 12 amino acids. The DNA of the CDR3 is TGTGCCAGCAGCCGACAGGCCTATGGCTACACCTTC. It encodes CASSRQAYGYTF.

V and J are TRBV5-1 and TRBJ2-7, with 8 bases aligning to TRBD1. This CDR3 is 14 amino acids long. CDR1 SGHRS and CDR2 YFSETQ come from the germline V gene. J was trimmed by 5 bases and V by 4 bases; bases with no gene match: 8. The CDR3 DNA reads TGCGCCAGCAGCGCCGGACAGGGCAGCGACGAGCAGTACTTC. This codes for CASSAGQGSDEQYF.

CDR3 residues: CASSQGLDQPQHF. As DNA, the CDR3 is TGTGCCAGCTCCCAGGGCTTGGATCAGCCCCAGCATTTT. The rearrangement uses TRBV6-1 and TRBJ1-5; TRBD1 might be the D (5 bases). The CDR3 contains 13 residues. V lost 8 bases and J 5 bases, leaving 13 bases between the germline ends. Germline V gene sequence: CDR1 MNHNS, CDR2 SASEGT.

DNA of the CDR3: TGTGCCAGCAGCTACCATACCGGGGGGGAAAGGGGGACTAATGAAAAACTGTTTTTT. It specifies CASSYHTGGERGTNEKLFF. This chain connects TRBV7-8 to TRBJ1-4, with a possible D match to TRBD1 (6 bases). Deletions cut 4 bases from V and 2 bases from J, with 23 bases between. The CDR3 contains 19 residues. CDR1 and CDR2 (germline): SGHVS, FQNEAQ.

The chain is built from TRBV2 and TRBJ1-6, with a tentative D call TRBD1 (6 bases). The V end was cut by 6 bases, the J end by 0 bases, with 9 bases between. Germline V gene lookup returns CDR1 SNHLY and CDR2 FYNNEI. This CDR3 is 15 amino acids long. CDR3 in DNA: TGTGCCAGCAGAGGACAGAGCTCCTATAATTCACCCCTCCACTTT. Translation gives CASRGQSSYNSPLHF.

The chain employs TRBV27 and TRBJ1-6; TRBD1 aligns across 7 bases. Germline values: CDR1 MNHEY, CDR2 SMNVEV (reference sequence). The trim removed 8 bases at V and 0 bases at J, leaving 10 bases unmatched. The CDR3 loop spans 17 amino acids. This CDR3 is CASRDSGLSSYNSPLHF. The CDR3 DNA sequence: TGTGCCAGCCGGGACAGTGGGCTTAGCTCCTATAATTCACCCCTCCACTTT.

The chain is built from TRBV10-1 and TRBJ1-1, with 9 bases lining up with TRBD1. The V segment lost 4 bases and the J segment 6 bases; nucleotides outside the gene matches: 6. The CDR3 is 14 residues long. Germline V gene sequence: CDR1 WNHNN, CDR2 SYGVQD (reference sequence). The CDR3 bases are TGCGCCAGCAGTGGGGGACAGGGAACCTCTGAAGCTTTCTTT. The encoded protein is CASSGGQGTSEAFF.

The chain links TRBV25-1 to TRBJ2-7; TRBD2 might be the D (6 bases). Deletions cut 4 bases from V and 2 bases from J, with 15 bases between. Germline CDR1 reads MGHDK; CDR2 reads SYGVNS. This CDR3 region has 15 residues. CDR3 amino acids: CASSAPGAGAYEQYF. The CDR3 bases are TGTGCCAGCAGTGCTCCGGGAGCAGGCGCCTACGAGCAGTACTTC.

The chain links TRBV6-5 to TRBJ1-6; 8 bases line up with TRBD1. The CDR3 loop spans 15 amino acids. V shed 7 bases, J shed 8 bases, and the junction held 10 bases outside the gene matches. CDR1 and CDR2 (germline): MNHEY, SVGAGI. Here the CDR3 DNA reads TGTGCCAGCACCCCAGGGACAGGTGTTTATTCACCCCTCCACTTT. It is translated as CASTPGTGVYSPLHF.